This TCR beta chain is drawn from a study of blood T cell repertoires in COVID-19. Study context: Some COVID-19 samples were acute and others convalescent; all came from the United States, Italy and Spain. PBMCs, B-cell-depleted T cells, or T cells were the source of the cDNA or gDNA that made up the material.

As originally analysed: Amplification of reference gene primers was used by the study to estimate nucleated cell counts. Clones were read by immunoSEQ multiplex PCR, and TCRdb kept only the in-frame ones, dropping some. The V and J calls and the clone size are those of that table, but D and trimming were determined from the DNA. This sample carries nearly 200,000 clones, approximately 82% of them seen once, and the ten largest clones take 6.9%. The CDR3 is made up of 15 amino acids. V lost 6 bases and J lost 5; bases outside the gene matches: 6. CDR1 and CDR2 (germline): MNHEY, SVGAGI. V gene TRBV6-5 combines with J gene TRBJ2-3, with TRBD2 identical over 12 bases. The receptor's source is a human donor with acute or convalescent COVID-19. The donor label of this sample is uncertain. What was sequenced was peripheral blood. The CDR3 is CASRSLAGGGDTQYF. CDR3 sequence (DNA): TGTGCCAGCAGATCACTAGCGGGAGGTGGAGATACGCAGTATTTT.